These T cell receptor beta chains were read from a single sample in a study of CDR3 diversity in severe acne. One entry per CDR3 protein results from TCRdb running MiXCR on the PCR reads. The sample includes around 94,000 distinct CDR3 sequences, 51% of them seen just once. The sample taken for sequencing was blood. The receptors come from a male donor with acne. Both conserved end residues are part of each CDR3. A D gene is named only where the DNA matches it firmly. Clone size is given for some rows only: seen once, a few or many times, or a class if the clone is expanded.

clone_size,v_call,d_call,j_call,cdr3_aa,cdr3_nt
many,TRBV14,NA,TRBJ1-2,CASNSRIGNYGYTF,TGTGCCAGCAACTCCCGGATAGGGAACTATGGCTACACCTTC
NA,TRBV10-3,NA,TRBJ1-2,CASSDLAGHGYTF,TGTGCCAGCAGTGATTTGGCAGGGCATGGCTACACCTTC
NA,TRBV5-1,NA,TRBJ2-3,CASTSGWDTQYF,TGCGCCAGCACCAGCGGGTGGGATACGCAGTATTTT
once,TRBV29-1,TRBD2,TRBJ2-7,CSVVLAGVREQYF,TGCAGCGTTGTTCTAGCGGGAGTTCGGGAGCAGTACTTC
once,TRBV29-1,TRBD1,TRBJ2-3,CSVRTGNSDTQCF,TGCAGCGTTAGGACAGGGAATTCAGATACGCAGTGTTTT
many,TRBV5-8,NA,TRBJ1-6,CASSLWEESLHF,TGTGCCAGCAGCTTGTGGGAGGAGTCCCTCCACTTT
NA,TRBV5-6,NA,TRBJ1-4,CASGPRGSEKLFF,TGTGCCAGCGGCCCCCGGGGCAGTGAAAAACTGTTTTTT
NA,TRBV20-1,TRBD2,TRBJ2-1,CSARGLAGGSWEQFF,TGCAGTGCTAGAGGACTAGCGGGAGGGTCGTGGGAGCAGTTCTTC
medium-sized,TRBV25-1,TRBD2,TRBJ2-1,CASTPSGRRDNEQFF,TGTGCCAGCACTCCTAGCGGGAGAAGGGACAATGAGCAGTTCTTC
once,TRBV29-1,NA,TRBJ2-3,CSVEDRFGFPDTQYF,TGCAGCGTTGAAGATCGGTTCGGGTTTCCAGATACGCAGTATTTT
many,TRBV28,NA,TRBJ1-4,CASSLPPGAGTNEKLFF,TGTGCCAGCAGTTTACCCCCCGGTGCAGGAACTAATGAAAAACTGTTTTTT
medium-sized,TRBV12-3/TRBV12-4,NA,TRBJ2-1,CASSPRQLYNEQFF,TGTGCCAGCAGTCCGCGACAGCTTTACAATGAGCAGTTCTTC
many,TRBV15,NA,TRBJ2-1,CATSRDSSRRTMSSARNEQFF,TGTGCCACCAGCAGAGATTCCAGCAGGCGGACAATGAGTTCCGCTAGAAATGAGCAGTTCTTC
once,TRBV12-3/TRBV12-4,NA,TRBJ2-2,CASGLKGNTGELFF,TGTGCCAGCGGACTCAAGGGTAACACCGGGGAGCTGTTCTTT
NA,TRBV19,NA,TRBJ1-5,CASSLPYRFQPQHF,TGTGCCAGTAGTCTCCCGTACAGGTTCCAGCCCCAGCATTTT
NA,TRBV4-1,NA,TRBJ1-1,CASSHIGANTEAFF,TGCGCCAGCAGCCACATCGGAGCGAACACTGAAGCTTTCTTT
few,TRBV6-5,NA,TRBJ1-2,CASTDRDQLAYGYTF,TGTGCCAGCACCGACAGAGATCAACTCGCCTATGGCTACACCTTC
NA,TRBV12-3/TRBV12-4,NA,TRBJ2-2,CASSSVDTGELFF,TGTGCCAGCAGTTCGGTAGACACCGGGGAGCTGTTTTTT
NA,TRBV20-1,TRBD2,TRBJ2-7,CSASLAGGNYEQYF,TGCAGTGCTAGCTTAGCGGGAGGGAACTACGAGCAGTACTTC
few,TRBV7-9,TRBD1,TRBJ2-7,CASSSGQGKNEQYF,TGTGCCAGCAGCTCGGGACAGGGGAAGAACGAGCAGTACTTC
many,TRBV13,NA,TRBJ1-1,CASSARDPNTEAFF,TGTGCCAGCAGCGCCCGGGACCCGAACACTGAAGCTTTCTTT
NA,TRBV29-1,NA,TRBJ1-2,CSVEDRGGYGYTF,TGCAGCGTTGAAGATAGGGGGGGCTATGGCTACACCTTC
many,TRBV5-1,TRBD2,TRBJ2-3,CASSLGLAGASTDTQYF,TGCGCCAGCAGCTTGGGTCTAGCGGGAGCTAGCACAGATACGCAGTATTTT
few,TRBV18,TRBD1,TRBJ2-1,CASSPGQGYYNEQFF,TGTGCCAGCTCACCGGGACAGGGGTATTACAATGAGCAGTTCTTC
many,TRBV5-5,NA,TRBJ2-2,CASSSPTTPELFF,TGTGCCAGCAGCTCCCCGACCACCCCGGAGCTGTTTTTT
many,TRBV20-1,TRBD2,TRBJ2-5,CSATAGGVETQYF,TGCAGTGCCACTGCGGGGGGAGTGGAGACCCAGTACTTC
medium-sized,TRBV7-2,NA,TRBJ2-7,CASSETSFPEYEQYF,TGTGCCAGCAGCGAAACTAGCTTCCCAGAATACGAGCAGTACTTC
many,TRBV28,TRBD2,TRBJ2-7,CASSLSGKSPQYF,TGTGCCAGCAGTTTAAGCGGGAAGTCCCCGCAGTACTTC
many,TRBV5-1,TRBD2,TRBJ2-1,CASSDYIAGVLHEQFF,TGCGCCAGCAGCGACTATATAGCGGGAGTCCTCCATGAGCAGTTCTTC
few,TRBV28,NA,TRBJ2-1,CASSLVDNEQFF,TGTGCCAGCAGTTTGGTGGACAATGAGCAGTTCTTC
few,TRBV6-2/TRBV6-3,TRBD2,TRBJ2-3,CASSQPSGSGLADTQYF,TGTGCCAGCAGTCAGCCTAGCGGGAGTGGTTTAGCAGATACGCAGTATTTT
NA,TRBV27,NA,TRBJ1-1,CASTKGTLNTEAFF,TGTGCCAGCACCAAAGGCACCCTGAACACTGAAGCTTTCTTT
many,TRBV7-9,TRBD2,TRBJ2-5,CASSRTSGRAREETQYF,TGTGCCAGCAGCCGAACTAGCGGGAGGGCCCGGGAAGAGACCCAGTACTTC
NA,TRBV24-1,TRBD1,TRBJ1-6,CATSQGTGFINSPLHF,TGTGCCACCAGTCAGGGGACAGGGTTTATTAATTCACCCCTCCACTTT
NA,TRBV7-9,TRBD2,TRBJ2-3,CASSQTREGRGTQYF,TGTGCCAGCAGCCAGACCCGGGAGGGCCGTGGTACGCAGTATTTT
NA,TRBV7-8,NA,TRBJ2-3,CASGGTTPRTDTQYF,TGTGCCAGCGGCGGGACCACCCCACGCACAGATACGCAGTATTTT